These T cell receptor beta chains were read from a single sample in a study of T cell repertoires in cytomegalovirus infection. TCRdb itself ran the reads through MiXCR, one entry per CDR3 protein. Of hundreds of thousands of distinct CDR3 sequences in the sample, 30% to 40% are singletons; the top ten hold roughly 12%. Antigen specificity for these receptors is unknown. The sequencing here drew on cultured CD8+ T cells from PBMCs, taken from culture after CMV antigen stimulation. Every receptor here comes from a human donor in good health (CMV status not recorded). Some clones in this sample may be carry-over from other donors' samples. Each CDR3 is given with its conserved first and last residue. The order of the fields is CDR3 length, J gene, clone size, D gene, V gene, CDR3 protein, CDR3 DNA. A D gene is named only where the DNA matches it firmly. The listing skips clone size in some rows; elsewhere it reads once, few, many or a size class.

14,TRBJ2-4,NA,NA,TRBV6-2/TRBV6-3,CASSYPMGPNIQYF,TGTGCCAGCAGTTACCCCATGGGTCCAAACATTCAGTACTTC
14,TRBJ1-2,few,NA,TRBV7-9,CASSLVQANYGYTF,TGTGCCAGCAGCTTAGTACAGGCCAACTATGGCTACACCTTC
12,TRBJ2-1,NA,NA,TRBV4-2,CASSEATNEQFF,TGTGCCAGCAGCGAAGCGACGAATGAGCAGTTCTTC
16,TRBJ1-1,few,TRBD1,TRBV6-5,CASSYSGQGRNTEAFF,TGTGCCAGCAGTTACTCCGGACAGGGAAGGAACACTGAAGCTTTCTTT
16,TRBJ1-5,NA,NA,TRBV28,CASSLPGGATNRPQHF,TGTGCCAGCAGTTTACCTGGGGGTGCCACCAATCGTCCCCAGCATTTT
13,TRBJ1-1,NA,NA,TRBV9,CTSSVWGSTEAFF,TGTACCAGCAGCGTATGGGGCTCGACTGAAGCTTTCTTT
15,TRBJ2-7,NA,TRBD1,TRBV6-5,CASSYPRQGIYEQYF,TGTGCCAGCAGTTACCCCAGACAGGGGATCTACGAGCAGTACTTC
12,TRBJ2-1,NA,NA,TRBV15,CATREADNEQFF,TGTGCCACCAGAGAAGCGGACAATGAGCAGTTCTTC
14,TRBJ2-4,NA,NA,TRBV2,CASSGSGTKNIQYF,TGTGCCAGCAGTGGATCCGGGACGAAAAACATTCAGTACTTC
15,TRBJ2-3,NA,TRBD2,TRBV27,CASNPGLADTDTQYF,TGTGCCAGCAACCCGGGACTAGCGGATACAGATACGCAGTATTTT
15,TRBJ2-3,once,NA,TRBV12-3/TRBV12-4,CASSPDTQGPDTQYF,TGTGCCAGCAGCCCGGACACCCAGGGACCAGATACGCAGTATTTT